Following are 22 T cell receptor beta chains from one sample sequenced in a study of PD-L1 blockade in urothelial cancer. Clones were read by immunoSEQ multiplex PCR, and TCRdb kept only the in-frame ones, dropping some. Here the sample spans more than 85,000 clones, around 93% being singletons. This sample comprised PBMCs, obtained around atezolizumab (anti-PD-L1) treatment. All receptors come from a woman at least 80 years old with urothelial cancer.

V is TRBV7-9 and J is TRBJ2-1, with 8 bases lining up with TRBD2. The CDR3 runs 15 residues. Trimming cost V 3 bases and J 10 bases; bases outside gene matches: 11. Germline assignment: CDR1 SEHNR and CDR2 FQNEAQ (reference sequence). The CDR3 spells CASSFSPSGLREQFF. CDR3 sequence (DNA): TGTGCCAGCAGCTTTTCTCCTAGCGGGCTAAGGGAGCAGTTCTTC.

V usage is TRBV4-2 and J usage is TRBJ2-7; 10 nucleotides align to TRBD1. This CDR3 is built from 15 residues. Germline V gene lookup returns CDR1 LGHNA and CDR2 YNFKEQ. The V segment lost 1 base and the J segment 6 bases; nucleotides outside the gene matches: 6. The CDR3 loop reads CASSQAPGQGIEQYF. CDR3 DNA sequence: TGTGCCAGCAGCCAAGCTCCGGGACAGGGGATCGAGCAGTACTTC.

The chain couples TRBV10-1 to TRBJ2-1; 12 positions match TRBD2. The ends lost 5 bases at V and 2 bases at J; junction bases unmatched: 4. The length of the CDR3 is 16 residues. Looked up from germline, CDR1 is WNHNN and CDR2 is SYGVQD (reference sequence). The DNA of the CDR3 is TGCGCCAGCAGTCCTAGCGGGAGGGGAACCTACAATGAGCAGTTCTTC. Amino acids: CASSPSGRGTYNEQFF.

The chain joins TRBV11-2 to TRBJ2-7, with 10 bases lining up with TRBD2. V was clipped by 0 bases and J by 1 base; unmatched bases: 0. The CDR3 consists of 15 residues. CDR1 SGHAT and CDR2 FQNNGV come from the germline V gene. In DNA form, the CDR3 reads TGTGCCAGCAGCTTAGAACTAGCGGGATCCTACGAGCAGTACTTC. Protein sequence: CASSLELAGSYEQYF.

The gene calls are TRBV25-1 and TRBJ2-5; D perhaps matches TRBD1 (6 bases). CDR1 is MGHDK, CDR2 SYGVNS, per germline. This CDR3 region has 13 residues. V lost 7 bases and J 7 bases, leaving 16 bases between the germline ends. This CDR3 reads CASTDSLARTQYF. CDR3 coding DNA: TGTGCCAGCACGGACAGTCTTGCGAGGACCCAGTACTTC.

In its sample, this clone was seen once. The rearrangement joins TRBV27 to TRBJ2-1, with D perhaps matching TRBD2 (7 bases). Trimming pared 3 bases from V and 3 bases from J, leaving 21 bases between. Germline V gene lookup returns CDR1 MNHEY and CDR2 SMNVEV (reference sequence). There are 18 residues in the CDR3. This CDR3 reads CASSFQGIPERGYNEQFF. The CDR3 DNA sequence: TGTGCCAGCAGTTTTCAGGGGATACCCGAGCGGGGCTACAATGAGCAGTTCTTC.

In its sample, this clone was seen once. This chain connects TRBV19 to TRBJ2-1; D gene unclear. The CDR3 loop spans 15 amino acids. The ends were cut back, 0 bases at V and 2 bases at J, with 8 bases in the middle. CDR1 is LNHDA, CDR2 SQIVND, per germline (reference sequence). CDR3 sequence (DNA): TGTGCCAGTAGTATAGATCGCGCTACCTACAATGAGCAGTTCTTC. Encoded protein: CASSIDRATYNEQFF. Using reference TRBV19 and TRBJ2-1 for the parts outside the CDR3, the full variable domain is DGGITQSPKYLFRKEGQNVTLSCEQNLNHDAMYWYRQDPGQGLRLIYYSQIVNDFQKGDIAEGYSVSREKKESFPLTVTSAQKNPTAFYLCASSIDRATYNEQFFGPGTRLTVL.

The CDR3 sequence is CASSPTGGARRTEAFF. The CDR3 coding sequence is TGTGCCAGCAGCCCGACAGGGGGCGCGAGAAGGACTGAAGCTTTCTTT. This chain connects TRBV7-9 to TRBJ1-1, with 10 bases identical to TRBD1. CDR3 length: 16 amino acids. V shed 5 bases and J 5 bases; nucleotides not matched to a gene: 11. Germline V gene data show CDR1 as SEHNR and CDR2 as FQNEAQ (reference sequence). Full variable domain (rest looked up from reference TRBV7-9 and TRBJ1-1): DTGVSQNPRHKITKRGQNVTFRCDPISEHNRLYWYRQTLGQGPEFLTYFQNEAQLEKSRLLSDRFSAERPKGSFSTLEIQRTEQGDSAMYLCASSPTGGARRTEAFFGQGTRLTVV.

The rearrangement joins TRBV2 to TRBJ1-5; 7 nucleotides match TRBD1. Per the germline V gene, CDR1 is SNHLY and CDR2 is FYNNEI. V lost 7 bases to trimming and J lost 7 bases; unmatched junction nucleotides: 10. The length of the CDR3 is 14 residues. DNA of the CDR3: TGTGCCAGCAATCAGGCGGGACAGATCCAGCCCCAGCATTTT. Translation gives CASNQAGQIQPQHF. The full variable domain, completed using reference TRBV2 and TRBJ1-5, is EPEVTQTPSHQVTQMGQEVILRCVPISNHLYFYWYRQILGQKVEFLVSFYNNEISEKSEIFDDQFSVERPDGSNFTLKIRSTKLEDSAMYFCASNQAGQIQPQHFGDGTRLSIL.

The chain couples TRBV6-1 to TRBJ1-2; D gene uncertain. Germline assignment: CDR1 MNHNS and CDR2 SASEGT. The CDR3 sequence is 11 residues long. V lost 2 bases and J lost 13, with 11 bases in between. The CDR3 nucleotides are TGTGCCAGCAGTGAATTCGAGACACCCACCTTC. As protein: CASSEFETPTF.

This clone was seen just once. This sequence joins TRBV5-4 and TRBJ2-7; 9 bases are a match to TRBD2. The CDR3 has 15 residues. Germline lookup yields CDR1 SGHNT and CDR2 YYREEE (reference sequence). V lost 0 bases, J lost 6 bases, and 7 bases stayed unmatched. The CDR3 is CASSLGGLAPGEQYF. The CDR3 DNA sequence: TGTGCCAGCAGCTTGGGCGGACTAGCGCCAGGCGAGCAGTACTTC. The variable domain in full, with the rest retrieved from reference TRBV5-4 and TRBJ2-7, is ETGVTQSPTHLIKTRGQQVTLRCSSQSGHNTVSWYQQALGQGPQFIFQYYREEENGRGNFPPRFSGLQFPNYSSELNVNALELDDSALYLCASSLGGLAPGEQYFGPGTRLTVT.

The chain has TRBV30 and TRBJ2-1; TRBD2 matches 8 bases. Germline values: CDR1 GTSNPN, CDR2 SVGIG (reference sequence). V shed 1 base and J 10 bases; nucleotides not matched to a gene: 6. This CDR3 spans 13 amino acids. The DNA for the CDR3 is TGTGCCTGGAGTGGAGCGGGAGCGGCGGAGCAGTTCTTC. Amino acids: CAWSGAGAAEQFF.

The CDR3 reads CASSAQGLRNTEAFF. Here the CDR3 DNA reads TGTGCCAGCAGTGCGCAGGGTCTTCGGAACACTGAAGCTTTCTTT. This chain connects TRBV2 to TRBJ1-1, with a possible D match to TRBD1 (5 bases). Trimming took off 4 bases at V and 1 base at J, with 13 bases between the two ends. The CDR3 has 15 amino acids. Germline lookup yields CDR1 SNHLY and CDR2 FYNNEI.

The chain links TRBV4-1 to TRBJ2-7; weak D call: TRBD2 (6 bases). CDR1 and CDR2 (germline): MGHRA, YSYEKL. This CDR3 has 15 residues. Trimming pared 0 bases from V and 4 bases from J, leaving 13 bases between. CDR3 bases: TGCGCCAGCAGCCAAGACAGTGGGGGGTTATACGAGCAGTACTTC. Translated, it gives CASSQDSGGLYEQYF.

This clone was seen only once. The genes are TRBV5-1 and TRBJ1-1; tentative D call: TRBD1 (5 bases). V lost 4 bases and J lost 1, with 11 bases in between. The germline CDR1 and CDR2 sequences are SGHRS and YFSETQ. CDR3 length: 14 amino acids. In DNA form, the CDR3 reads TGCGCCAGCAGCAGCGGGACGGAGAACACTGAAGCTTTCTTT. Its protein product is CASSSGTENTEAFF.

CDR3 residues: CASSLGGGQSNTQYF. CDR3 DNA: TGTGCCAGCAGTTTAGGGGGAGGGCAATCAAATACGCAGTATTTT. V is TRBV28 and J is TRBJ2-3; TRBD2 aligns across 7 bases. The trim removed 2 bases at V and 7 bases at J, leaving 9 bases unmatched. The CDR3 is made up of 15 amino acids. CDR1 and CDR2 (germline): MDHEN, SYDVKM.

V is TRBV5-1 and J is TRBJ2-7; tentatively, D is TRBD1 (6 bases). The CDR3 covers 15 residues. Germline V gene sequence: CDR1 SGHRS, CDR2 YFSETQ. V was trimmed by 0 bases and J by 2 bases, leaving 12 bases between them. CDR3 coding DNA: TGCGCCAGCAGCTTGGAACTGGACAGCACCTACGAGCAGTACTTC. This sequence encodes CASSLELDSTYEQYF.

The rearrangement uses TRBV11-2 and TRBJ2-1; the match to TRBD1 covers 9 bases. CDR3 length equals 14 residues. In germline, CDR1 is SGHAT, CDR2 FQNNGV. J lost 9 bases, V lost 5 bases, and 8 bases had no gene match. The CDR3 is CASSLIQGAGEQFF. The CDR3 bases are TGTGCCAGCAGCCTAATACAGGGGGCGGGTGAGCAGTTCTTC.

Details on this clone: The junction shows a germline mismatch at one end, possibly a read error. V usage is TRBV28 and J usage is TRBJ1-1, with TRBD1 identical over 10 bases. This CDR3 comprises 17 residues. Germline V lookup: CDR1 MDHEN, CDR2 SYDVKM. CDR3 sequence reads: CASSLLRDRGANAEAFF. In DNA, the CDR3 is TGTGCCAGCAGTTTGCTCCGGGACAGGGGCGCGAACGCTGAAGCTTTCTTT. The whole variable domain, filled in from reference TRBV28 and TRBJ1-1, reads DVKVTQSSRYLVKRTGEKVFLECVQDMDHENMFWYRQDPGLGLRLIYFSYDVKMKEKGDIPEGYSVSREKKERFSLILESASTNQTSMYLCASSLLRDRGANAEAFFGQGTRLTVV.

Here the CDR3 DNA reads TGTGCCAGCAGGGGGACAGTCTACAATGAGCAGTTCTTC. This codes for CASRGTVYNEQFF. The chain uses TRBV2 and TRBJ2-1, with 7 bases lining up with TRBD1. This CDR3 comprises 13 residues. Germline V gene lookup returns CDR1 SNHLY and CDR2 FYNNEI. The ends lost 6 bases at V and 3 bases at J; junction bases unmatched: 2.

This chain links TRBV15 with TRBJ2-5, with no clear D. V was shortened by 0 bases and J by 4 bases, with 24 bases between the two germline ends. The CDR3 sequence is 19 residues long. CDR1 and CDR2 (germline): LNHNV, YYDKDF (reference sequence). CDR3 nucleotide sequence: TGTGCCACCAGCAGAGATCTGTGGGTTAGAGTTCCGGGTCGAGAGACCCAGTACTTC. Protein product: CATSRDLWVRVPGRETQYF.

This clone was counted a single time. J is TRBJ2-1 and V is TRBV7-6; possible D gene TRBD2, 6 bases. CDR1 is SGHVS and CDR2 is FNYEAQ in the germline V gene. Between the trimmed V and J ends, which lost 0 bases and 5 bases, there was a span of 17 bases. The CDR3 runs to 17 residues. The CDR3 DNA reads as TGTGCCAGCAGCTTAGCTACACTAGCAGAGACAGACAATGAGCAGTTCTTC. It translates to CASSLATLAETDNEQFF. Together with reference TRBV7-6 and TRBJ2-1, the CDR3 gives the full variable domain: GAGVSQSPRYKVTKRGQDVALRCDPISGHVSLYWYRQALGQGPEFLTYFNYEAQQDKSGLPNDRFSAERPEGSISTLTIQRTEQRDSAMYRCASSLATLAETDNEQFFGPGTRLTVL.